The sequence of this T cell receptor beta chain was determined in a study of blood T cell repertoires in COVID-19. Overall study: Nucleic acid was either cDNA or gDNA, and it came from T cells, B-cell-depleted T cells, or PBMCs.

This CDR3 contains 14 residues. The trim removed 5 bases at V and 1 base at J, leaving 4 bases unmatched. The germline V gene has CDR1 SGHDN and CDR2 FVKESK. Authors' analysis steps: Estimation of nucleated cell counts was performed using reference gene primer amplification. Libraries were prepared by immunoSEQ multiplex PCR; TCRdb keeps only in-frame clonotypes and omits some of them. V, J and clone size were drawn from that table, and D and trimming were deduced from the DNA. The table lists 150,000 to 200,000 clones, 60% to 80% of them singletons, with about 25% in the top ten. The source of this sequence is a woman aged 70-85 years with acute or convalescent COVID-19. The chain employs TRBV14 and TRBJ1-2, with TRBD1 identical over 7 bases. Sequencing was done on a sample of peripheral blood. The DNA of the CDR3 is TGTGCCAGCAGCGAACAGGGGTTTAACTATGGCTACACCTTC. Translation: CASSEQGFNYGYTF.